This T cell receptor (beta chain) was sequenced in a study of OX40 agonist ivuxolimab in advanced cancers. The germline V gene has CDR1 KGHSH and CDR2 LQKENI. This CDR3 is built from 14 residues. With V trimmed by 4 bases and J by 4 bases, 6 bases remained unmatched. Produced via immunoSEQ multiplex PCR; TCRdb's table is partial and in-frame only. The sample lists tens of thousands of clones; roughly 85% were seen once. Concerning this clone itself: No antigen is known for it.

Study-wide results and limits: CD4+ and CD8+ T cells in blood underwent clonal expansion by week 6 at 0.1 to 3.0 mg/kg. Antigen specificity was not determined for the expanded peripheral T cells.

The chain employs TRBV18 and TRBJ2-5; 7 bases line up with TRBD1. The sequence was obtained from an adult with an advanced solid tumor such as melanoma, head and neck, liver or kidney cancer. The source material was CD4+ or CD8+ T cells sorted from blood, sampled in a trial of the OX40 agonist ivuxolimab. For the CDR3, the DNA is TGTGCCAGCTCACTTCGACAGGGATCAGAGACCCAGTACTTC. Translated: CASSLRQGSETQYF.